This TCR beta chain is from a study of CD4 T cells in relation to SARS-CoV-2 and coronaviruses. Overall study: TCR beta CDR3s were sequenced after approximately 11-day antigen culture of PBMCs. Convalescent patients had median age roughly 38 years, range about 20 to 80.

Comments on this clone: The target antigen is unknown.

Roughly 100,000 naive or memory CD4+ cells were cultured with CEF peptides for 9 to 10 days. CDR1 is SGHVS and CDR2 is FQNEAQ in the germline V gene. Trimming removed 2 bases at V and 0 bases at J, with 14 bases between. The CDR3 is 18 residues long. Here immunoSEQ multiplex PCR was the method, and the copy in TCRdb shows in-frame clones only, minus some. Seen here are some 40,000 clones, around 74% observed once, and the top ten hold roughly 21%. The V and J genes are TRBV7-8 and TRBJ2-6, with D perhaps TRBD2 (6 bases). The TCR comes from an adult with COVID-19. The specimen sequenced was memory CD4+ T cells from PBMCs, cultured in vitro. Here the CDR3 reads CASSLSGSGRSGANVLTF. CDR3 coding DNA: TGTGCCAGCAGCTTAAGCGGTAGCGGACGCTCTGGGGCCAACGTCCTGACTTTC.